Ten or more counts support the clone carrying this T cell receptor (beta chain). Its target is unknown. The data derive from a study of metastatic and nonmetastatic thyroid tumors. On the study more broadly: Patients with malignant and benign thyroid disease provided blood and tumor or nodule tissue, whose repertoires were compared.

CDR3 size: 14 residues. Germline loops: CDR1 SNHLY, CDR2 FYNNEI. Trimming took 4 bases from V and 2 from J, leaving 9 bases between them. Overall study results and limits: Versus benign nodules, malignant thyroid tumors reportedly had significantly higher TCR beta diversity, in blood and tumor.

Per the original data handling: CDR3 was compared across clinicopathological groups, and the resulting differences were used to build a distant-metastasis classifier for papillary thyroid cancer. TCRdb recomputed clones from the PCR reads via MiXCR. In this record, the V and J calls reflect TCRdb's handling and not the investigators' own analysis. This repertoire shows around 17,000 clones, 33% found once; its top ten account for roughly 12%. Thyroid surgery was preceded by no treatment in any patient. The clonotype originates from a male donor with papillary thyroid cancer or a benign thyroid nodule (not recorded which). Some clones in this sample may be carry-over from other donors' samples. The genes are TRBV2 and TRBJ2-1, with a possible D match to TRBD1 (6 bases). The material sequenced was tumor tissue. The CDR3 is CASSVQGPYNEQFF. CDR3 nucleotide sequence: TGTGCCAGCAGTGTACAGGGCCCCTACAATGAGCAGTTCTTC. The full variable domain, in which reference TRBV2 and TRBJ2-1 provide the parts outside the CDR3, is EPEVTQTPSHQVTQMGQEVILRCVPISNHLYFYWYRQILGQKVEFLVSFYNNEISEKSEIFDDQFSVERPDGSNFTLKIRSTKLEDSAMYFCASSVQGPYNEQFFGPGTRLTVL.